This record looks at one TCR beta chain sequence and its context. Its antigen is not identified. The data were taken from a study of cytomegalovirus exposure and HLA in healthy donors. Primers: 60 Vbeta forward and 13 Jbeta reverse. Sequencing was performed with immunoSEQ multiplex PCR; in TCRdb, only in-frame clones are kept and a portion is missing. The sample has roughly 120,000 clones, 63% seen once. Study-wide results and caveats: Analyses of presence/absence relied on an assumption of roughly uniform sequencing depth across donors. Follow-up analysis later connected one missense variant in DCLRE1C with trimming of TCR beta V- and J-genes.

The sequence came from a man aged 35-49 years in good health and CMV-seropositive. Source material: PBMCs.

CDR3 loop: CASSPGQDFNEQYF. CDR3 bases: TGTGCCAGCAGTCCTGGACAGGATTTCAACGAGCAGTACTTC. The J gene is TRBJ2-7, the V gene TRBV27; 7 bases map to TRBD1. After removal of 5 bases from V and 5 bases from J, the junction contained 9 bases not matched to a gene. Germline V lookup: CDR1 MNHEY, CDR2 SMNVEV (reference sequence). The CDR3 consists of 14 residues.